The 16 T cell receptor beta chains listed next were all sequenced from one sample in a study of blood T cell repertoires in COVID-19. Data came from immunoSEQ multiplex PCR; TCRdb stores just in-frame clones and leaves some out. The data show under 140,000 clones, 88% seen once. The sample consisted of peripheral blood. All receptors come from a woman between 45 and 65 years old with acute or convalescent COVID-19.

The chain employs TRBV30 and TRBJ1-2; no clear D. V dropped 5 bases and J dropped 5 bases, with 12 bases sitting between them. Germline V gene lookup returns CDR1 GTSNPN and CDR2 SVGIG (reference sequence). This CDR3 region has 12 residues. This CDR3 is CAWGITGYGYTF. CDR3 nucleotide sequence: TGTGCCTGGGGTATTACGGGGTATGGCTACACCTTC.

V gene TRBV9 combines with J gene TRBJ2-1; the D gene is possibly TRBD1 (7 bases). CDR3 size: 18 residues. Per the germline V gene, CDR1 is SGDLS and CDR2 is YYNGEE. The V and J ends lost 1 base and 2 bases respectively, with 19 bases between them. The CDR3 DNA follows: TGTGCCAGCAGCGTAAATCCCCCAGGGGGGTTCCCCTACAATGAGCAGTTCTTC. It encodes CASSVNPPGGFPYNEQFF.

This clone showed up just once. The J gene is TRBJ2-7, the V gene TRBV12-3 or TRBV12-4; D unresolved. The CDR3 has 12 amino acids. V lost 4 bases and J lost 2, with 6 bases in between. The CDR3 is CASSSTPYEQYF. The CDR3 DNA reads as TGTGCCAGCAGTTCAACACCCTACGAGCAGTACTTC.

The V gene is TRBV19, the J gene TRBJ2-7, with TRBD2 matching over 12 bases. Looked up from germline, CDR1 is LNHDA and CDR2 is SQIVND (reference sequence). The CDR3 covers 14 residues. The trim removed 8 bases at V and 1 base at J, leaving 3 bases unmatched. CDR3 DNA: TGTGCCAGTGCGACTAGCGGGGGTTCCTACGAGCAGTACTTC. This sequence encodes CASATSGGSYEQYF.

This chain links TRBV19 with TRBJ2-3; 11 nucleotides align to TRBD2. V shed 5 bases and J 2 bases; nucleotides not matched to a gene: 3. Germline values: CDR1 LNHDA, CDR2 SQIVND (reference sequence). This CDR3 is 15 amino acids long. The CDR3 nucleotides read TGTGCCAGTAGTCGGGGACTAGCGGCCACAGATACGCAGTATTTT. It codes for CASSRGLAATDTQYF.

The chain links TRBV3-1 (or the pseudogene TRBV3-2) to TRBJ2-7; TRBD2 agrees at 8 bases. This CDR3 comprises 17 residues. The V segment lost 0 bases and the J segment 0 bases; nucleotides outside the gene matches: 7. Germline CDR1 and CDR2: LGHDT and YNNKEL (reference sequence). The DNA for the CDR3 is TGTGCCAGCAGCCAAGAGGGGAAGCGGGGGACCTCCTACGAGCAGTACTTC. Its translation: CASSQEGKRGTSYEQYF.

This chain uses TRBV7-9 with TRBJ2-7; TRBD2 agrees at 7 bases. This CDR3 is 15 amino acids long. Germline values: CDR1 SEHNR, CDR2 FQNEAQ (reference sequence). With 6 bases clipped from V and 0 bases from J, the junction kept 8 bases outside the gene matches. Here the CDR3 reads CASRPLRETSYEQYF. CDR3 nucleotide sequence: TGTGCCAGCAGACCCCTGCGGGAGACCTCCTACGAGCAGTACTTC.

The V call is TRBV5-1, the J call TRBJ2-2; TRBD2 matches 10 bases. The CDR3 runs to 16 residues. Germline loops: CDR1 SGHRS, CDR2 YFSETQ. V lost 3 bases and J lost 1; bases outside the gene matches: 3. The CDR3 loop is CASSSTSGMNTGELFF. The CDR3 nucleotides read TGCGCCAGCAGCTCCACTAGCGGGATGAACACCGGGGAGCTGTTTTTT.

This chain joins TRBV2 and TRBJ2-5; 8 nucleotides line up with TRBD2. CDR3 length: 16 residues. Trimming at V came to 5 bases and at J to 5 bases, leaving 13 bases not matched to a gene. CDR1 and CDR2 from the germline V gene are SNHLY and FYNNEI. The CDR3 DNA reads TGTGCCAGCAGTACTGACTGGCGGGGGGCCCGTGAGACCCAGTACTTC. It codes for CASSTDWRGARETQYF. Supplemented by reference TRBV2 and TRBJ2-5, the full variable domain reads EPEVTQTPSHQVTQMGQEVILRCVPISNHLYFYWYRQILGQKVEFLVSFYNNEISEKSEIFDDQFSVERPDGSNFTLKIRSTKLEDSAMYFCASSTDWRGARETQYFGPGTRLLVL.

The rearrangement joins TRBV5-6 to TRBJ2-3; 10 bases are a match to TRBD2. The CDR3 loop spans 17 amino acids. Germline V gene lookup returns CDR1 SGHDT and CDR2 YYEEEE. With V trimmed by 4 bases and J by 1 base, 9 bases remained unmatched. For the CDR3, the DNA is TGTGCCAGCAGCGGGGCTACTAGCGGGACACGCACAGATACGCAGTATTTT. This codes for CASSGATSGTRTDTQYF.

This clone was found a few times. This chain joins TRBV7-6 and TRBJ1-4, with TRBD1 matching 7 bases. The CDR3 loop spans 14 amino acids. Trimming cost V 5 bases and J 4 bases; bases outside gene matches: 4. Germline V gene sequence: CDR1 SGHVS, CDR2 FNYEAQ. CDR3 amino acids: CASSRGQLNEKLFF. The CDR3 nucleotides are TGTGCCAGCAGCCGGGGACAGCTTAATGAAAAACTGTTTTTT.

CDR3 region: CASSFKEASYEQYF. CDR3 DNA sequence: TGTGCCAGCAGCTTCAAGGAGGCCTCCTACGAGCAGTACTTC. The chain employs TRBV7-8 and TRBJ2-7; D is possibly TRBD2 (5 bases). Germline V gene lookup returns CDR1 SGHVS and CDR2 FQNEAQ. CDR3 size: 14 residues. With 3 bases removed from V and 0 bases from J, the gap between germline ends came to 9 bases.

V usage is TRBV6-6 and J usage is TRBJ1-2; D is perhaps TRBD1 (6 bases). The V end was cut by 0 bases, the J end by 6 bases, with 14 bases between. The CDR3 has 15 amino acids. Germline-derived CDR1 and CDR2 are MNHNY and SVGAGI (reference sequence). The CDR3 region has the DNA TGTGCCAGCAGTTACTCCAGGTCTGGGGGCGATGGCTACACCTTC. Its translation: CASSYSRSGGDGYTF.

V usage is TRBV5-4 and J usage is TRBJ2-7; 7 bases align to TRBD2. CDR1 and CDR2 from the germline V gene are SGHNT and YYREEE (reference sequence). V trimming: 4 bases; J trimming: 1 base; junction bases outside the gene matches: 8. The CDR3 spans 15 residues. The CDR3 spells CASSPGGSGSYEQYF. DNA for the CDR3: TGTGCCAGCAGCCCCGGGGGGTCCGGTTCCTACGAGCAGTACTTC.

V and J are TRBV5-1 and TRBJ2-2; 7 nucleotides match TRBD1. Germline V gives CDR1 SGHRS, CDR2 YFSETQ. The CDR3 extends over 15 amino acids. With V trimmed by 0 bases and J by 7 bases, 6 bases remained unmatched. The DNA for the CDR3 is TGCGCCAGCAGCTTGGAAGGGACAGTTAGCGGGGAGCTGTTTTTT. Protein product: CASSLEGTVSGELFF.

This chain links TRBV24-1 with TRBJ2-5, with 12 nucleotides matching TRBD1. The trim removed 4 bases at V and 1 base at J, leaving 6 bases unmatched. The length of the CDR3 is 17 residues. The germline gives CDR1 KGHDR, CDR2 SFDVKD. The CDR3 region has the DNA TGTGCCACCAGTGACCCCGGGACAGGGGGCTCCCAAGAGACCCAGTACTTC. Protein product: CATSDPGTGGSQETQYF.